These T cell receptor beta chains were read from a single sample in a study of blood T cell repertoires in COVID-19. Clones were read by immunoSEQ multiplex PCR, and TCRdb kept only the in-frame ones, dropping some. The data hold 150,000 to 200,000 clones, with over 85% observed a single time. Sequencing was carried out using peripheral blood. These TCRs come from a woman in her fifties or sixties with acute or convalescent COVID-19. The CDR3 runs from the conserved cysteine through the conserved F or W. Each record gives: V gene, J gene, clone size, D gene, CDR3 protein, CDR3 DNA. A D gene is named only where the DNA matches it firmly. Not every row has a clone size; where given, it reads once, few, many or a size class.

TRBV10-3	TRBJ1-6	.	.	CAIRTVSSGNSPLHF	TGTGCCATCCGGACGGTCTCGTCGGGGAATTCACCCCTCCACTTT
TRBV6-6	TRBJ2-7	once	TRBD2	CSTGGDLYEQYF	TGTTCCACCGGGGGGGACCTCTACGAGCAGTACTTC
TRBV4-3	TRBJ2-7	once	.	CASSQTTSNRYEQYF	TGCGCCAGCAGCCAGACCACTAGCAACCGCTACGAGCAGTACTTC
TRBV4-1	TRBJ2-3	.	.	CASSQGQATDTQYF	TGCGCCAGCAGCCAAGGACAGGCCACAGATACGCAGTATTTT
TRBV12-5	TRBJ1-1	once	.	CASGLVLSWGGNTEAFF	TGTGCTAGTGGTTTGGTACTATCGTGGGGGGGGAACACTGAAGCTTTCTTT
TRBV9	TRBJ2-7	.	.	CASSVHKLSEQYF	TGTGCCAGCAGCGTACATAAGCTTAGCGAGCAGTACTTC
TRBV2	TRBJ2-6	.	.	CASMNGISGANVLTF	TGTGCCAGCATGAACGGTATCTCTGGGGCCAACGTCCTGACTTTC
TRBV12-5	TRBJ2-1	.	.	CASGLVTGSKQFF	TGTGCTAGTGGTTTGGTAACAGGTTCTAAGCAGTTCTTC
TRBV2	TRBJ1-2	.	TRBD1	CASKRQGGNYGYTF	TGTGCCAGCAAGAGACAGGGGGGAAACTATGGCTACACCTTC
TRBV6-6	TRBJ1-1	.	TRBD1	CASSHGQGRVLGTEAFF	TGTGCCAGCAGTCATGGACAGGGGAGGGTTTTGGGGACTGAAGCTTTCTTT